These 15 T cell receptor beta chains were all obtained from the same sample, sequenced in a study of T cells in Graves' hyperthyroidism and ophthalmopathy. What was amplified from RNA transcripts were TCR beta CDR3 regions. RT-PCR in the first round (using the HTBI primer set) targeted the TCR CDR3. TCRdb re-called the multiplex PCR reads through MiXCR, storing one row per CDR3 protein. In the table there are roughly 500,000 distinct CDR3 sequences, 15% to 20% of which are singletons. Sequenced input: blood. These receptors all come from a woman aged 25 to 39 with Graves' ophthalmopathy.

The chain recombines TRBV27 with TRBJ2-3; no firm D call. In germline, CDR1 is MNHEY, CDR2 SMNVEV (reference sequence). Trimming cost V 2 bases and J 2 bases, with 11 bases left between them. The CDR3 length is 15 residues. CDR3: CASSLSSLDTDTQYF. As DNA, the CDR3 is TGTGCCAGCAGTTTAAGTTCGCTTGACACAGATACGCAGTATTTT.

The CDR3 nucleotides are TGTGCCATCACCGGGACTAGAGGAAGGGATGAGCAGTTCTTC. Encoded protein: CAITGTRGRDEQFF. V and J are TRBV10-3 and TRBJ2-1; 8 nucleotides agree with TRBD2. Germline CDR1 ENHRY, CDR2 SYGVKD. Trimming at V came to 7 bases and at J to 8 bases, leaving 10 bases not matched to a gene. The CDR3 runs to 14 residues.

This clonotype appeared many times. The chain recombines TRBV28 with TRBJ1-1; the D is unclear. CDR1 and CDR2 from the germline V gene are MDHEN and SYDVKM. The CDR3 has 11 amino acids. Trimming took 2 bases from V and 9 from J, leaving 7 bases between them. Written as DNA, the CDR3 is TGTGCCAGCAGTTTAGGTAGACAAGCTTTCTTT. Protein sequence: CASSLGRQAFF.

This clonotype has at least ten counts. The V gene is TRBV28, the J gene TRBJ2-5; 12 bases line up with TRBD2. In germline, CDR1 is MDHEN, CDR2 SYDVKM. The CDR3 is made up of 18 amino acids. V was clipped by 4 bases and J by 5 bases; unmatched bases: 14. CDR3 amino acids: CASSSYTPRLAGEETQYF. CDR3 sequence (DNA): TGTGCCAGCAGTTCGTACACCCCTCGACTAGCGGGAGAGGAGACCCAGTACTTC.

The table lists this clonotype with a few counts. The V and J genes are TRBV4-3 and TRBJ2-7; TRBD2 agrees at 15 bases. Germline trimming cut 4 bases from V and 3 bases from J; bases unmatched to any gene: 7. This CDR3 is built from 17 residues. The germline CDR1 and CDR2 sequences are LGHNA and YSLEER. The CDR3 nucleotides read TGCGCCAGCAGCCTGAGTCCGGGACTAGCGGGGGGCTACGAGCAGTACTTC. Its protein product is CASSLSPGLAGGYEQYF.

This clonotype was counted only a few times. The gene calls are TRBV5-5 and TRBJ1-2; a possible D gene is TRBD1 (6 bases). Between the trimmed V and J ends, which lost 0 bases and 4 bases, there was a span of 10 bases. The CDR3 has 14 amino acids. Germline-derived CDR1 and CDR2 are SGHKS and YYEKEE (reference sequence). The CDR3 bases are TGTGCCAGCAGCTTGGACAGGGCGGGCTATGGCTACACCTTC. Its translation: CASSLDRAGYGYTF.

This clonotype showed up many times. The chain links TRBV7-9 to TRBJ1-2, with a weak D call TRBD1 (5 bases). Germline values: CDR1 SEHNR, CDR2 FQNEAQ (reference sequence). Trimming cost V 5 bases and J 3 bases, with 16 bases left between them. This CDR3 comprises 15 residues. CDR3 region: CASSPDTSYYYGYTF. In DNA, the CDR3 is TGTGCCAGCAGCCCGGACACTTCCTACTACTATGGCTACACCTTC.

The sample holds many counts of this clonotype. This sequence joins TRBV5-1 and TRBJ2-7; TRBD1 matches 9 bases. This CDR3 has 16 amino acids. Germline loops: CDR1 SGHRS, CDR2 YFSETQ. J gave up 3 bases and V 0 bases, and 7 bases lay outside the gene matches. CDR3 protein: CASSLEGQGPYYEQYF. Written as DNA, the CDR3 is TGCGCCAGCAGCTTGGAGGGACAGGGTCCCTACTACGAGCAGTACTTC.

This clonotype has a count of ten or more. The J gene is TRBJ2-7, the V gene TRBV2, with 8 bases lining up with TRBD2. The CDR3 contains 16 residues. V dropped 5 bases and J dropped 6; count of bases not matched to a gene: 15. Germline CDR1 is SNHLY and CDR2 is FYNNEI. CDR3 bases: TGTGCCAGCAGTACTAGCGGTGGGCCTGATTGGGGCGAGCAGTACTTC. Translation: CASSTSGGPDWGEQYF.

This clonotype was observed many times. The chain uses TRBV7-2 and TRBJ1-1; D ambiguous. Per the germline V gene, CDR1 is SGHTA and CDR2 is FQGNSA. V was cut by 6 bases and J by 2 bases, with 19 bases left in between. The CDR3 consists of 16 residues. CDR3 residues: CASRTVSGSFNTEAFF. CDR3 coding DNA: TGTGCCAGCAGGACTGTATCGGGCTCCTTTAACACTGAAGCTTTCTTT.

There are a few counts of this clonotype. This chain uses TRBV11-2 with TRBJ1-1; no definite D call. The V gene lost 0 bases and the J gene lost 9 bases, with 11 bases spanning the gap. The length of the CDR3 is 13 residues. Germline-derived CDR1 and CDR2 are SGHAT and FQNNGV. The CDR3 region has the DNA TGTGCCAGCAGCTTAGATGAGGCACAGAAAGCTTTCTTT. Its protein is CASSLDEAQKAFF.

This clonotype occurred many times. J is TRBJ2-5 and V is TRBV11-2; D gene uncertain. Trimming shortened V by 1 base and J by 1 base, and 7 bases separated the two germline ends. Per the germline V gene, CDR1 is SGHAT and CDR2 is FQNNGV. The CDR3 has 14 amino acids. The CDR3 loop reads CASSLAASQETQYF. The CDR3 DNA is TGTGCCAGCAGCTTAGCGGCCAGCCAAGAGACCCAGTACTTC. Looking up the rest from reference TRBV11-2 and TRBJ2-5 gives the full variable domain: EAGVAQSPRYKIIEKRQSVAFWCNPISGHATLYWYQQILGQGPKLLIQFQNNGVVDDSQLPKDRFSAERLKGVDSTLKIQPAKLEDSAVYLCASSLAASQETQYFGPGTRLLVL.

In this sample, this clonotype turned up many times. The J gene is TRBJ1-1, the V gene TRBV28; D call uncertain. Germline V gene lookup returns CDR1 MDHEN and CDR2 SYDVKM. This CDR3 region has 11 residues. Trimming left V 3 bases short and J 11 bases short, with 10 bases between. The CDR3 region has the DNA TGTGCCAGCAGTTTTTTTCAGGCGGCTTTCTTT. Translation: CASSFFQAAFF.

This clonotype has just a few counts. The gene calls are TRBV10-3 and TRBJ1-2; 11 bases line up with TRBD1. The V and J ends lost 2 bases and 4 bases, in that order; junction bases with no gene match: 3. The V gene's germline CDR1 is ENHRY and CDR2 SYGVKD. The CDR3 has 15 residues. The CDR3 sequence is CAISETGTGGYGYTF. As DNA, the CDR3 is TGTGCCATCAGTGAGACCGGGACAGGGGGCTATGGCTACACCTTC.

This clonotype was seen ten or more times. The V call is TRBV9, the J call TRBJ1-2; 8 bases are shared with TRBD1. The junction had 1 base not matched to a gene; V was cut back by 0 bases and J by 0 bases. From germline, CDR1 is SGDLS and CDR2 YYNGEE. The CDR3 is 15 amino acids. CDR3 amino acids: CASSVGGQANYGYTF. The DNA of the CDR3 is TGTGCCAGCAGCGTAGGGGGACAGGCTAACTATGGCTACACCTTC. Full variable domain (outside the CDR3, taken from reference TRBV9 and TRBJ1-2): DSGVTQTPKHLITATGQRVTLRCSPRSGDLSVYWYQQSLDQGLQFLIQYYNGEERAKGNILERFSAQQFPDLHSELNLSSLELGDSALYFCASSVGGQANYGYTFGSGTRLTVV.